The source of this T cell receptor (beta chain) is a study of T cell responses to AZD1222 COVID-19 vaccine. V dropped 2 bases and J dropped 11 bases, with 10 bases sitting between them. The CDR3 covers 13 residues. Profiling relied on immunoSEQ multiplex PCR, and the TCRdb table lists in-frame clones only, not all of them. This table holds 100,000 or so clones, about 89% found once. This sample comprised peripheral blood, obtained on day 0 of AZD1222 vaccination. This chain connects TRBV12-3 or TRBV12-4 to TRBJ1-6, with a weak D call TRBD1 (5 bases). This TCR was sampled from an adult in good health. The CDR3 DNA is TGTGCCAGCAGTTTACAGGGTACGCCACCCCTCCACTTT. Its protein product is CASSLQGTPPLHF.